The T cell receptor beta chain under discussion was sequenced for a study of blood T cells in healthy people across ages. With a J-beta primer mix and a sample-barcoded 5' primer, a second PCR ran roughly 6 to 11 cycles. One entry per CDR3 protein, called by TCRdb with MiXCR from the 5' RACE reads. The table includes about 720,000 distinct CDR3 sequences, about 24% detected once. V gave up 3 bases and J gave up 1 base; unmatched junction bases: 9. CDR1 is LNHNV, CDR2 YYDKDF, per germline (reference sequence). The CDR3 covers 16 residues. The J gene is TRBJ2-7, the V gene TRBV15; TRBD2 matches 7 bases. The clonotype was recovered from a man between 65 and 85 years old in good health. The specimen was blood. In DNA form, the CDR3 reads TGTGCCACCAGCAGTGGATTGGGAGGGCGATCCTACGAGCAGTACTTC. This codes for CATSSGLGGRSYEQYF.